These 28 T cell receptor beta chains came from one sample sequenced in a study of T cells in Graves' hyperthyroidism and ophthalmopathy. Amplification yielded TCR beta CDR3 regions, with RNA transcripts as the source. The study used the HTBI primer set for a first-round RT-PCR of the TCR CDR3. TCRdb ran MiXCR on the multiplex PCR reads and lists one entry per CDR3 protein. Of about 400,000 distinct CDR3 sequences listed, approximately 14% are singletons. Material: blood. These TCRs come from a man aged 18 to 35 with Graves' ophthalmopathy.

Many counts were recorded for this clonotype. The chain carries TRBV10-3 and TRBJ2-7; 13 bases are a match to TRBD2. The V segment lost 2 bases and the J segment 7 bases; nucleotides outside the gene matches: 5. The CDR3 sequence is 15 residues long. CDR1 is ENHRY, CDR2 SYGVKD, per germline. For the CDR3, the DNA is TGTGCCATCAGTGAGGGACTAGCGGGAGTCTGGGAGCAGTACTTC. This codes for CAISEGLAGVWEQYF.

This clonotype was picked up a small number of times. For the CDR3, the DNA is TGTGCCAGCTCAACAGTCTCTGGGGCCAACGTCCTGACTTTC. Translating it yields CASSTVSGANVLTF. J is TRBJ2-6 and V is TRBV18; D unresolved. This CDR3 comprises 14 residues. The V gene lost 5 bases and the J gene lost 0 bases, with 5 bases spanning the gap. The V gene's germline CDR1 is KGHSH and CDR2 LQKENI.

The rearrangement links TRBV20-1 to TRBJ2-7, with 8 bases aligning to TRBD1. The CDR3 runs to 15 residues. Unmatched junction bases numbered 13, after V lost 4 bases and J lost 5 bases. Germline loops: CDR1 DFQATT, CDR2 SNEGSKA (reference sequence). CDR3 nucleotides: TGCAGTGCTACTAGGGGGCAGGGGGCGCACAACGAGCAGTACTTC. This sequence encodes CSATRGQGAHNEQYF.

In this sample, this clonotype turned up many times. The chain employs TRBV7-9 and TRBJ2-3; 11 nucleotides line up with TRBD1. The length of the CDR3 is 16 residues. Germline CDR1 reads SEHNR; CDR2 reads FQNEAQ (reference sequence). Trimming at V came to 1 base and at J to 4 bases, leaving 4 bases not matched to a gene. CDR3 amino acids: CASSLGDRGFPDTQYF. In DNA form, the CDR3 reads TGTGCCAGCAGCTTAGGGGACAGGGGGTTCCCAGATACGCAGTATTTT.

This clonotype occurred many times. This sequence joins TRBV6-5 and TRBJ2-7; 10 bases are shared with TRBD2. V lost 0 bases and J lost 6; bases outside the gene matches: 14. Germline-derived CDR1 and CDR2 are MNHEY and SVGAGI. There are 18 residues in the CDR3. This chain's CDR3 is CASSYSPPAGGPSGEQYF. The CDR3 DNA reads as TGTGCCAGCAGTTACTCTCCCCCAGCGGGAGGGCCCTCAGGCGAGCAGTACTTC.

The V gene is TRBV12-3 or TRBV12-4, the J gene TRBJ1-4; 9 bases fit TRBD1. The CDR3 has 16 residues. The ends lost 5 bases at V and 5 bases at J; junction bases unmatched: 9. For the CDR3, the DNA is TGTGCCAGCAGTAGTTTGCCGGGACAGGGAAATGAAAAACTGTTTTTT. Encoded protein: CASSSLPGQGNEKLFF.

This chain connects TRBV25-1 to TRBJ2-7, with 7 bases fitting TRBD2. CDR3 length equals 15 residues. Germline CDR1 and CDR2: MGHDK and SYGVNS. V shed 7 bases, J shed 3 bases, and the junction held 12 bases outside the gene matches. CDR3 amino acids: CASTGPIGGSYEQYF. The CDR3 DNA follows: TGTGCCAGCACAGGGCCTATTGGCGGGAGCTACGAGCAGTACTTC.

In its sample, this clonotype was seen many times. CDR3: CASSLWSSGANVLTF. In DNA form, the CDR3 reads TGTGCCAGCAGCTTATGGTCATCTGGGGCCAACGTCCTGACTTTC. The chain has TRBV7-2 and TRBJ2-6; D ambiguous. CDR3 length: 15 amino acids. V shed 2 bases and J shed 1 base, with 6 bases lying between them. Germline V lookup: CDR1 SGHTA, CDR2 FQGNSA.

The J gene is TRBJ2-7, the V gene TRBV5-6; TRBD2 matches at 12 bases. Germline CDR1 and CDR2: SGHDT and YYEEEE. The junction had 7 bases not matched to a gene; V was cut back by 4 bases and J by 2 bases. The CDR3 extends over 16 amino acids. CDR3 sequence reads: CASSGTSGGTPYEQYF. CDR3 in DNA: TGTGCCAGCAGCGGCACTAGCGGGGGGACACCCTACGAGCAGTACTTC.

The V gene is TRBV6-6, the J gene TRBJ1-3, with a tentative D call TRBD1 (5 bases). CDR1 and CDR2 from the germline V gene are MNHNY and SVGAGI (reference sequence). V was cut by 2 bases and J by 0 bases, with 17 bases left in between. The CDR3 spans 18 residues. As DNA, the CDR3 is TGTGCCAGCAGTTACAGGTTCTTGGGGGGAAGCTCTGGAAACACCATATATTTT. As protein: CASSYRFLGGSSGNTIYF.

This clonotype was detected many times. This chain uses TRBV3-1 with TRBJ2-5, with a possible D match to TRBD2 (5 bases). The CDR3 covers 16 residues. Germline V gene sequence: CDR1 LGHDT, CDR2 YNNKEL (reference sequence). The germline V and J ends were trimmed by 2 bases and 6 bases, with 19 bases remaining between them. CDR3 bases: TGTGCCAGCAGCCAAAGGGAAGGACTCGGAGGACAGACCCAGTACTTC. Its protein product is CASSQREGLGGQTQYF.

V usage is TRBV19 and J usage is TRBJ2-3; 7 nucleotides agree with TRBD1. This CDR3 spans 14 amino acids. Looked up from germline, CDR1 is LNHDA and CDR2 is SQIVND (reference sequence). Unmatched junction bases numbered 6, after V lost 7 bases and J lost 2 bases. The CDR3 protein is CASMRTGNTDTQYF. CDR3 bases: TGTGCCAGTATGAGGACAGGAAACACAGATACGCAGTATTTT.

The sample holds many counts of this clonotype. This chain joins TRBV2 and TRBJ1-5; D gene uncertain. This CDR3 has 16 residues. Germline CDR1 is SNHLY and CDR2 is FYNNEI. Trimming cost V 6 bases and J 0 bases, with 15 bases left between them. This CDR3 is CASSWQAGLSNQPQHF. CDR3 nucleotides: TGTGCCAGCAGCTGGCAGGCTGGCCTTAGCAATCAGCCCCAGCATTTT.

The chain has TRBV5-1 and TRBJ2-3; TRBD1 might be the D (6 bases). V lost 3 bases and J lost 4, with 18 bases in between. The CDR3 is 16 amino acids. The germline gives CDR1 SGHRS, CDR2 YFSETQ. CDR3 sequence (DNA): TGCGCCAGCAGCTCGCAATCAGGGGAGTGGTCAGATACGCAGTATTTT. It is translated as CASSSQSGEWSDTQYF. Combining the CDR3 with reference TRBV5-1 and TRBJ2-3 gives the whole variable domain KAGVTQTPRYLIKTRGQQVTLSCSPISGHRSVSWYQQTPGQGLQFLFEYFSETQRNKGNFPGRFSGRQFSNSRSEMNVSTLELGDSALYLCASSSQSGEWSDTQYFGPGTRLTVL.

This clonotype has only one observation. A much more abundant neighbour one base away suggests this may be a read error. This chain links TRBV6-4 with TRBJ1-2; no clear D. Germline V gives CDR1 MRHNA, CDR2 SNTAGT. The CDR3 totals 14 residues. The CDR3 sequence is CASSYSNSAVGCTF. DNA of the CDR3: TGTGCCAGCAGTTACTCGAATAGTGCCGTAGGCTGCACCTTC.

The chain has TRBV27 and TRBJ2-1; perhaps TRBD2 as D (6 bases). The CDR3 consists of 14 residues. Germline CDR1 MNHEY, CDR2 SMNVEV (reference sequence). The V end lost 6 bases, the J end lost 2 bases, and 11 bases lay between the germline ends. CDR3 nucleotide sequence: TGTGCCAGCAGGGGACTGGAAACCTACAATGAGCAGTTCTTC. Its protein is CASRGLETYNEQFF.

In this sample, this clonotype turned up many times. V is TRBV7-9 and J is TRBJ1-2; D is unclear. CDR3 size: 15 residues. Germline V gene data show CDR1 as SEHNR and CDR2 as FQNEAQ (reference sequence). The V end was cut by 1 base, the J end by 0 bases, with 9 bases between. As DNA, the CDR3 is TGTGCCAGCAGCTTAGGGGCACCAGCTAACTATGGCTACACCTTC. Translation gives CASSLGAPANYGYTF.

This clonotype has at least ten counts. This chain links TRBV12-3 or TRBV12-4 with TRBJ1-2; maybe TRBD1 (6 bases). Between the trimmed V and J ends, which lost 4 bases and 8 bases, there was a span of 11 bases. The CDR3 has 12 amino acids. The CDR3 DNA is TGTGCCAGCAGTTCCACAGGGAGCGGCTACACCTTC. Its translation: CASSSTGSGYTF.

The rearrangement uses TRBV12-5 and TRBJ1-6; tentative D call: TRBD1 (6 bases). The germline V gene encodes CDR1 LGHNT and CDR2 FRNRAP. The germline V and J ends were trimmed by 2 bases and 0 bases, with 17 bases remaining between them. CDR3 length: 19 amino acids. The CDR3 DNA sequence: TGTGCTAGTGGTTTGTTTAGGGGAGGGGGAAGCTCCTATAATTCACCCCTCCACTTT. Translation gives CASGLFRGGGSSYNSPLHF.

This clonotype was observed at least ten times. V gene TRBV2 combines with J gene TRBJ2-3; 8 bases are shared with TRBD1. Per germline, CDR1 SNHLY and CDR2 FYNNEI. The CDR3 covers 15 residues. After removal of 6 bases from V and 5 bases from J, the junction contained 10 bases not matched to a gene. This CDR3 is CASSNRQGAGDTQYF. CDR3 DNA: TGTGCCAGCAGCAACAGGCAGGGGGCAGGAGATACGCAGTATTTT.

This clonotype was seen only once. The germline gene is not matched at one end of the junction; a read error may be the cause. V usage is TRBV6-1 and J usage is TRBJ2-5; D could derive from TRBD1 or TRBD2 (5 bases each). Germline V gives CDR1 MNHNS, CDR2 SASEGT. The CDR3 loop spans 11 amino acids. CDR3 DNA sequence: TGTACCAGCAGGGAGTTAGAGACCCAGTACTTC. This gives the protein CTSRELETQYF.

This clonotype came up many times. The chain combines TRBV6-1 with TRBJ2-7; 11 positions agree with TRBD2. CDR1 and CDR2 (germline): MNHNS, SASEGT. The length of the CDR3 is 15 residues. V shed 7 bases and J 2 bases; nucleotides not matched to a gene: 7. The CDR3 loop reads CASKTGLAETYEQYF. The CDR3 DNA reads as TGTGCCAGCAAAACGGGACTAGCGGAGACCTACGAGCAGTACTTC.

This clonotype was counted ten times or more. CDR3 sequence reads: CSARELAGVMNEQFF. For the CDR3, the DNA is TGCAGTGCTAGAGAACTAGCGGGAGTAATGAATGAGCAGTTCTTC. The chain combines TRBV20-1 with TRBJ2-1; TRBD2 aligns across 11 bases. This CDR3 is 15 amino acids long. Germline trimming cut 0 bases from V and 7 bases from J; bases unmatched to any gene: 5. In germline, CDR1 is DFQATT, CDR2 SNEGSKA (reference sequence).

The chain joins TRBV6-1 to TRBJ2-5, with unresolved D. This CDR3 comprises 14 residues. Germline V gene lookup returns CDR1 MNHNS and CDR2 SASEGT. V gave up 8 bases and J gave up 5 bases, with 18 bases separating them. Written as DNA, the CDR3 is TGTGCCAGCCTACCCGCCACCGAGGTGGAGACCCAGTACTTC. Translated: CASLPATEVETQYF.

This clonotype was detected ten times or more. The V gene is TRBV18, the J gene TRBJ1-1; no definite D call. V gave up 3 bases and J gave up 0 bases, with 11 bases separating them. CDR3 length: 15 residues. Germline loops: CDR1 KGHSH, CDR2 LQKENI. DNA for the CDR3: TGTGCCAGCTCACCGCCGGGTCTCTTGAACACTGAAGCTTTCTTT. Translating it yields CASSPPGLLNTEAFF.

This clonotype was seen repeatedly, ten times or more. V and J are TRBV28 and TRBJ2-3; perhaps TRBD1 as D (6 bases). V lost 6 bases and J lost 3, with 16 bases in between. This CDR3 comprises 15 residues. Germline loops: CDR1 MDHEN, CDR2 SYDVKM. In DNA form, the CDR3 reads TGTGCCAGCAGCCCTGAGGGGGATCGTACAGATACGCAGTATTTT. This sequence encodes CASSPEGDRTDTQYF.

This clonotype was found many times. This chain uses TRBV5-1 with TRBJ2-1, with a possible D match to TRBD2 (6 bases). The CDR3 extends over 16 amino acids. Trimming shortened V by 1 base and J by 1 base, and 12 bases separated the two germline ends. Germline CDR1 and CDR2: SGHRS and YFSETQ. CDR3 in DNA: TGCGCCAGCAGCTTGACTAGCTATGCTTCCTACAATGAGCAGTTCTTC. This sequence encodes CASSLTSYASYNEQFF.

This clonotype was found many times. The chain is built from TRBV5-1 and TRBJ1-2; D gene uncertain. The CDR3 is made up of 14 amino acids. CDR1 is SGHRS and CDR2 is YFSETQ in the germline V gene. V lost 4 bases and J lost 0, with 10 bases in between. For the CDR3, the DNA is TGCGCCAGCAGCCCGGGTTATGCTAACTATGGCTACACCTTC. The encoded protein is CASSPGYANYGYTF.